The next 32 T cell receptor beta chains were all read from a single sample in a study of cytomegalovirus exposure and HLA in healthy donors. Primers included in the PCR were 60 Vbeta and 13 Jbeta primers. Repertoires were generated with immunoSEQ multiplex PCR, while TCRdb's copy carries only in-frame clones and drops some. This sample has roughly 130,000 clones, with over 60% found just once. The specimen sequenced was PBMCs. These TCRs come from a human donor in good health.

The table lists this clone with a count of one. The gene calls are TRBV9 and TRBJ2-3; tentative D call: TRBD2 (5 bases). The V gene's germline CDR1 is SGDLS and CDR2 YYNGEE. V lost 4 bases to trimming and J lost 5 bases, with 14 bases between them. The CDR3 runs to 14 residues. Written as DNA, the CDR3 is TGTGCCAGCAGCTTAGGCGGGTGGGGAGATACGCAGTATTTT. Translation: CASSLGGWGDTQYF.

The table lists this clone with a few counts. As DNA, the CDR3 is TGTGCCAGCAGCAAGAGGCAGGGCCGCCTCTACGAGCAGTACTTC. Protein sequence: CASSKRQGRLYEQYF. The chain is built from TRBV21-1 and TRBJ2-7; the D call in the table, TRBD1, was not verified against the DNA. TRBV21-1 is a recognized pseudogene. The CDR3 has 15 residues.

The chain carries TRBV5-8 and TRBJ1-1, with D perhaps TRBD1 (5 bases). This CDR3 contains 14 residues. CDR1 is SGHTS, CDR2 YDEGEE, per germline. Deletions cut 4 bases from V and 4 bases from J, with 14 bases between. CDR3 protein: CASSPGDRVTEAFF. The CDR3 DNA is TGTGCCAGCAGCCCGGGGGATCGGGTCACTGAAGCTTTCTTT.

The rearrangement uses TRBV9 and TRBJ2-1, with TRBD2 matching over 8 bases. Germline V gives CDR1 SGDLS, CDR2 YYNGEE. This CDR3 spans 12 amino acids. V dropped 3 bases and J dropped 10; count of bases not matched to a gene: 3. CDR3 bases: TGTGCCAGCAGCGATGTAGCGGGGGAGCAGTTCTTC. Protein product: CASSDVAGEQFF.

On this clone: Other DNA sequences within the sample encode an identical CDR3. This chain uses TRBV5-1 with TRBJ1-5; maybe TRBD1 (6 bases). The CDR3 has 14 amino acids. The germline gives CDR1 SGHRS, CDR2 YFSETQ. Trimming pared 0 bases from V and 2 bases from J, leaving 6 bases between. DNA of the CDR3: TGCGCCAGCAGCTTGGAGGGGGGCAATCAGCCCCAGCATTTT. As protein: CASSLEGGNQPQHF.

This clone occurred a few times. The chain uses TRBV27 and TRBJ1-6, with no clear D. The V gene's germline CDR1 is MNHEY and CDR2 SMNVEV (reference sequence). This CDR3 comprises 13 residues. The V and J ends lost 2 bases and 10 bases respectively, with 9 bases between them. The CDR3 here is CASSLGRGSPLHF. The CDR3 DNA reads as TGTGCCAGCAGTTTAGGGCGAGGGTCACCCCTCCACTTT.

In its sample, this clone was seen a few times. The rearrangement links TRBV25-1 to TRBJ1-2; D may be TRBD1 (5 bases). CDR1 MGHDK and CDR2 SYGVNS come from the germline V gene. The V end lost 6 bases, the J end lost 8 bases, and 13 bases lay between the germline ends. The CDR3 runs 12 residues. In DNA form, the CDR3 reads TGTGCCAGCAGCTTTTTAGGGGAAGGCTACACCTTC. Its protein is CASSFLGEGYTF.

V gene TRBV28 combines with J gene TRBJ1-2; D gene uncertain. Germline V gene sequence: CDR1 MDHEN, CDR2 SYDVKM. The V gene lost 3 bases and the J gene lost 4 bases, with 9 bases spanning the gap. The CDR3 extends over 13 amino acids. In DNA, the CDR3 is TGTGCCAGCAGTTTGCGCCCGGTCTATGGCTACACCTTC. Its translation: CASSLRPVYGYTF.

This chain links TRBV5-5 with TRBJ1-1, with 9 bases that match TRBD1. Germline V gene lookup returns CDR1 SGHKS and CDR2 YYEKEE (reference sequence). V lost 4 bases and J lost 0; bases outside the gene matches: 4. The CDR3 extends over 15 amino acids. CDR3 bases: TGTGCCAGCAGCCCTGGACAGGGGTTGAACACTGAAGCTTTCTTT. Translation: CASSPGQGLNTEAFF.

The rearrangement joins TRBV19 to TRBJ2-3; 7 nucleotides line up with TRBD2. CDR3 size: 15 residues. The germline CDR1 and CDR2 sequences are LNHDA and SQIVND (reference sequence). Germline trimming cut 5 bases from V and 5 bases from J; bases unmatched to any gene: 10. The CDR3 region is CASSASAGVRDTQYF. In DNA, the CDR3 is TGTGCCAGTAGTGCATCGGCGGGAGTTAGAGATACGCAGTATTTT.

The CDR3 coding sequence is TGTGCCAGCAGCCTGGGGGCACGAGGGTTCGGCGCTTTCTTT. Its translation is CASSLGARGFGAFF. This chain uses TRBV28 with TRBJ1-1; TRBD1 is a possible D gene (6 bases). Germline CDR1 reads MDHEN; CDR2 reads SYDVKM. The V end was cut by 6 bases, the J end by 11 bases, with 22 bases between. The CDR3 is 14 residues long.

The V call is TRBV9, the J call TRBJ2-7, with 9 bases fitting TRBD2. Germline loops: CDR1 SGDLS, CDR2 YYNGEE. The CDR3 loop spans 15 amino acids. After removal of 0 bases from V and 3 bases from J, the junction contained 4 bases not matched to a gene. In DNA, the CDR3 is TGTGCCAGCAGCGTAGATGGTAGCGGGGGCTACGAGCAGTACTTC. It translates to CASSVDGSGGYEQYF.

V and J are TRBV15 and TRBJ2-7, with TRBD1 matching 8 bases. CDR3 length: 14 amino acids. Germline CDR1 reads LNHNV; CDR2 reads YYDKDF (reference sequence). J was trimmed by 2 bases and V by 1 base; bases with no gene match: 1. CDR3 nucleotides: TGTGCCACCAGCAGAGGACAGGGGCCCTACGAGCAGTACTTC. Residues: CATSRGQGPYEQYF. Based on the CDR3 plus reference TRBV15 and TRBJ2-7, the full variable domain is DAMVIQNPRYQVTQFGKPVTLSCSQTLNHNVMYWYQQKSSQAPKLLFHYYDKDFNNEADTPDNFQSRRPNTSFCFLDIRSPGLGDTAMYLCATSRGQGPYEQYFGPGTRLTVT.

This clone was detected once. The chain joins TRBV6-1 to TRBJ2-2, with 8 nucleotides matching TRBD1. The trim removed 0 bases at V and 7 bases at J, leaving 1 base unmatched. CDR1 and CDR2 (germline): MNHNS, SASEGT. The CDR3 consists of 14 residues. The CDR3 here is CASSEATGVGELFF. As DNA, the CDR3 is TGTGCCAGCAGTGAAGCGACAGGGGTCGGGGAGCTGTTTTTT.

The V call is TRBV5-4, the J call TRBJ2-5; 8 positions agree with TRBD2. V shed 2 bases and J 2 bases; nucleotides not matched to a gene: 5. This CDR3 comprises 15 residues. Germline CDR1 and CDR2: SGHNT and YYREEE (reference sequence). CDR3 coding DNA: TGTGCCAGCAGCTTACCGGGGGGGCGGCAAGAGACCCAGTACTTC. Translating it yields CASSLPGGRQETQYF.

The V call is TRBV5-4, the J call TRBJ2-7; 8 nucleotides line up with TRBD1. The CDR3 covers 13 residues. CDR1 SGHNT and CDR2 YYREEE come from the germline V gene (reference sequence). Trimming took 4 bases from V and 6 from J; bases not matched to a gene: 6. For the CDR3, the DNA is TGTGCCAGCAGCCGAGAAACAGGGGGCGAGCAGTACTTC. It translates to CASSRETGGEQYF.

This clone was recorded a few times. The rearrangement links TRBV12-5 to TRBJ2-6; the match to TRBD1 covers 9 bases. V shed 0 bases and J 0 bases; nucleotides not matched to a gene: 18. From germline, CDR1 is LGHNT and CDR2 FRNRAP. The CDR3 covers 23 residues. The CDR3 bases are TGTGCTAGTGGTTTGGTACTAGGGACAGGGAAACATGGGCCTAACTCTGGGGCCAACGTCCTGACTTTC. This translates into CASGLVLGTGKHGPNSGANVLTF.

The CDR3 sequence: CASSSTIPNSGNTIYF. CDR3 bases: TGTGCCAGCAGCTCTACTATTCCTAACTCTGGAAACACCATATATTTT. The V gene is TRBV7-2, the J gene TRBJ1-3; D gene ambiguous. Germline V lookup: CDR1 SGHTA, CDR2 FQGNSA. The CDR3 consists of 16 residues. The V and J ends lost 4 bases and 0 bases respectively, with 13 bases between them.

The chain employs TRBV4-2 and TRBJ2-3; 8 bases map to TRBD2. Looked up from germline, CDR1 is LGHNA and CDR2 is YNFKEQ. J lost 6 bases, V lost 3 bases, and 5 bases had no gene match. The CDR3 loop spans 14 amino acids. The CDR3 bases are TGTGCCAGCAGCCAGGGTATAGCGGGGGATACGCAGTATTTT. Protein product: CASSQGIAGDTQYF.

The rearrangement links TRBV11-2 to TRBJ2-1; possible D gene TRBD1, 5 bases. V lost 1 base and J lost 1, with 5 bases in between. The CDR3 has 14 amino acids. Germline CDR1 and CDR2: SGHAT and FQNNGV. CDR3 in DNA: TGTGCCAGCAGCTTAGGACAGTCCTACAATGAGCAGTTCTTC. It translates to CASSLGQSYNEQFF.

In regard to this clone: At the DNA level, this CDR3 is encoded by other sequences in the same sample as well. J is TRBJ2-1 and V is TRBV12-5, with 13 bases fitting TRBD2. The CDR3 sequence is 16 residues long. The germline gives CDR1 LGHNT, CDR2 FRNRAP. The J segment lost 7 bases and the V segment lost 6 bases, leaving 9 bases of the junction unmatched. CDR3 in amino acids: CASGKPTSGGVNEQFF. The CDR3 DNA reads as TGTGCTAGTGGCAAGCCCACTAGCGGGGGGGTTAATGAGCAGTTCTTC.

The DNA for the CDR3 is TGTGCCAGCAGTGAAGGTGGCCCGGGGACTAACGAGCAGTTCTTC. This codes for CASSEGGPGTNEQFF. The rearrangement links TRBV2 to TRBJ2-1, with 7 nucleotides matching TRBD2. V was clipped by 1 base and J by 10 bases; unmatched bases: 10. The length of the CDR3 is 15 residues. Germline V gene lookup returns CDR1 SNHLY and CDR2 FYNNEI.

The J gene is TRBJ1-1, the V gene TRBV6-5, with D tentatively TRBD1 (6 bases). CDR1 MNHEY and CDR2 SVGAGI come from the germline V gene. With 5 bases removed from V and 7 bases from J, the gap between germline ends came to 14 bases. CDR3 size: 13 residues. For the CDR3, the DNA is TGTGCCAGCAGTGTACAGGGCGTGTTTGAAGCTTTCTTT. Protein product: CASSVQGVFEAFF.

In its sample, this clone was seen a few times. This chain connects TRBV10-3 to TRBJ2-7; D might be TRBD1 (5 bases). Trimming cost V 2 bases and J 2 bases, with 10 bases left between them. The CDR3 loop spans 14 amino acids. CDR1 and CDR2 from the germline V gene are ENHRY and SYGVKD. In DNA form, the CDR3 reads TGTGCCATCAGTGAGGCGACAGTAACCTACGAGCAGTACTTC. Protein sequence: CAISEATVTYEQYF.

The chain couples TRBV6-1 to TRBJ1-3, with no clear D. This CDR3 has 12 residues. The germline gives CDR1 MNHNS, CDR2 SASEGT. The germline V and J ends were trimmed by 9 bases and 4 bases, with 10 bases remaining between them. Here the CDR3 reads CASESAGNTIYF. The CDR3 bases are TGTGCCAGTGAGAGTGCCGGAAACACCATATATTTT.

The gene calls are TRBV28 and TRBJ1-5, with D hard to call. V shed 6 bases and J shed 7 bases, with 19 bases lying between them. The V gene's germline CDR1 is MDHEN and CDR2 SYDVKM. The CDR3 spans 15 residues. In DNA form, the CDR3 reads TGTGCCAGCAGGGTCGACCTTGGGCTACAACAGCCCCAGCATTTT. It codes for CASRVDLGLQQPQHF.

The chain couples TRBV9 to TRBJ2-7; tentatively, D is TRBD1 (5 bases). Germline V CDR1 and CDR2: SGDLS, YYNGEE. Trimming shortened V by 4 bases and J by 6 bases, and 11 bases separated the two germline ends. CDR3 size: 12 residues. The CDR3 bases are TGTGCCAGCAGCCCCGACAGAGGCGAGCAGTACTTC. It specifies CASSPDRGEQYF. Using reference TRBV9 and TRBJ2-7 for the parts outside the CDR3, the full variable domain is DSGVTQTPKHLITATGQRVTLRCSPRSGDLSVYWYQQSLDQGLQFLIQYYNGEERAKGNILERFSAQQFPDLHSELNLSSLELGDSALYFCASSPDRGEQYFGPGTRLTVT.

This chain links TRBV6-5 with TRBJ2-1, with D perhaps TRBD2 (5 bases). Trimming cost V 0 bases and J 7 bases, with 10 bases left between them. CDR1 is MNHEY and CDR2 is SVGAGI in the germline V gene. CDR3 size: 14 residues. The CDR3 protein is CASSYSTPGNEQFF. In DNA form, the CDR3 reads TGTGCCAGCAGTTACTCGACCCCGGGGAATGAGCAGTTCTTC.

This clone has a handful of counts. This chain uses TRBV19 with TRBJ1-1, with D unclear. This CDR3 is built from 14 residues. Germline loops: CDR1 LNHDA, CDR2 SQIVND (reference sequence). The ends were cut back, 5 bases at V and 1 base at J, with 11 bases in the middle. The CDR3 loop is CASSLSEGNTEAFF. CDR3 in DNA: TGTGCCAGTAGTCTTAGTGAGGGGAACACTGAAGCTTTCTTT.

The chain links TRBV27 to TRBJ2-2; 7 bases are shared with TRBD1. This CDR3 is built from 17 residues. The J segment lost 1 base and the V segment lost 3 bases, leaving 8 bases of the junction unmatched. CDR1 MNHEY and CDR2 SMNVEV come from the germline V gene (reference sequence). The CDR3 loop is CASSLLEGALNTGELFF. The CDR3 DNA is TGTGCCAGCAGTTTGTTAGAGGGGGCTCTGAACACCGGGGAGCTGTTTTTT.

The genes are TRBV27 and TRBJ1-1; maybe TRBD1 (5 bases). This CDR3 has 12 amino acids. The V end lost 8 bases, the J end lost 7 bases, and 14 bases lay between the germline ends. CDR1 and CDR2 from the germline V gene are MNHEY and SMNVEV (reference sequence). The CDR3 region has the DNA TGTGCCAGCGGATGGGGGGTCGGTGAAGCTTTCTTT. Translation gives CASGWGVGEAFF.

CDR3 loop: CASSRGTGARVTNEKLFF. The DNA of the CDR3 is TGTGCCAGCAGCCGTGGCACAGGGGCGCGCGTAACTAATGAAAAACTGTTTTTT. This chain joins TRBV7-6 and TRBJ1-4; 7 bases align to TRBD1. Trimming removed 5 bases from V and 1 base from J; junction bases left unmatched: 13. The CDR3 is 18 residues long. In germline, CDR1 is SGHVS, CDR2 FNYEAQ.